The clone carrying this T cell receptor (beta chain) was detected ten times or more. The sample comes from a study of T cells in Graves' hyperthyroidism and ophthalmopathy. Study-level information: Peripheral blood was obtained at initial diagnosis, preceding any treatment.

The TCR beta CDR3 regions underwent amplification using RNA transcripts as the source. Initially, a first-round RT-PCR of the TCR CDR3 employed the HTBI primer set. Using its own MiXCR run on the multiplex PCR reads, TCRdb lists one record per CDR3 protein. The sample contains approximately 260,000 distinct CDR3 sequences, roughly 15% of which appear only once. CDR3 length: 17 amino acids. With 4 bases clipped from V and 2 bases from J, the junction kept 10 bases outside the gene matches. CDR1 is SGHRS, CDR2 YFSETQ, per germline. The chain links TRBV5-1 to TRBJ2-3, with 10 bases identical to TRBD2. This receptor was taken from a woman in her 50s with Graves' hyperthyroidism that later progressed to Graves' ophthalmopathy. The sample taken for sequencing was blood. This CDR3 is CASSPFLLAGDTDTQYF. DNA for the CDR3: TGCGCCAGCAGCCCCTTTCTTCTAGCGGGGGACACAGATACGCAGTATTTT.